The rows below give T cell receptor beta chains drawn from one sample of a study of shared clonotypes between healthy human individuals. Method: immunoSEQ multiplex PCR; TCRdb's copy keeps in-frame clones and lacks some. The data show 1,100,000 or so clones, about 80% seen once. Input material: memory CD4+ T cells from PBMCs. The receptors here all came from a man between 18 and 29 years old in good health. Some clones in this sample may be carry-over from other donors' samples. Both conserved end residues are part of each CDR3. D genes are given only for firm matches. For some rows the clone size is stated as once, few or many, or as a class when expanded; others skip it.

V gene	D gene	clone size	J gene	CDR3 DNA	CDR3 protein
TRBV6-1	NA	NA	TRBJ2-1	TGTGCCAGCAGTGAAGCGCTGGGGGCGTCCTACAATGAGCAGTTCTTC	CASSEALGASYNEQFF
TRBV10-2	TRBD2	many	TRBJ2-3	TGCGCCAGCAGTGGGACTAGCGGAGGGGATTATACGCAGTATTTT	CASSGTSGGDYTQYF
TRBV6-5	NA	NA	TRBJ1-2	TGTGCCAACCTTAGGGAGGACTCCTATGGCTACACCTTC	CANLREDSYGYTF
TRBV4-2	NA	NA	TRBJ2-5	TGTGCCAGCAGCCAAGGGGGTAGCCGAGCGTCCGAGGAGACCCAGTACTTC	CASSQGGSRASEETQYF
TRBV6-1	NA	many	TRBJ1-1	TGTGCCAGCAGATTGGGGAACATGAACACTGAAGCTTTCTTT	CASRLGNMNTEAFF
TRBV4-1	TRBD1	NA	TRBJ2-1	TGCGCCAGCAGCCGGCCCACTGGACAGGGGACCAATGAGCAGTTCTTC	CASSRPTGQGTNEQFF
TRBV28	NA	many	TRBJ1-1	TGTGCCAGCAGCCCCCGAACTGAAGCTTTCTTT	CASSPRTEAFF
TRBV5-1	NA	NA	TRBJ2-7	TGCGCCAGCAGCCCACGGACAGACTCCTACGAGCAGTACTTC	CASSPRTDSYEQYF
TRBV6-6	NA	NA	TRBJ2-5	TGTGCCAGCAGTTACTCGTCTCTAAGGGGGGAGACCCAGTACTTC	CASSYSSLRGETQYF
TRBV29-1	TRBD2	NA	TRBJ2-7	TGCAGCGTTGCATATAGACTAGCGCAAAATTTTCAGTACTTC	CSVAYRLAQNFQYF
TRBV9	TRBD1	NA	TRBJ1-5	TGTGCCAGCAGTAGACAGGGTTTCGGCAATCAGCCCCAGCATTTT	CASSRQGFGNQPQHF
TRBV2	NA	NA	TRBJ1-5	TGTGCCAGCACGCCGGGAGACACTAGCAATCAGCCCCAGCATTTT	CASTPGDTSNQPQHF